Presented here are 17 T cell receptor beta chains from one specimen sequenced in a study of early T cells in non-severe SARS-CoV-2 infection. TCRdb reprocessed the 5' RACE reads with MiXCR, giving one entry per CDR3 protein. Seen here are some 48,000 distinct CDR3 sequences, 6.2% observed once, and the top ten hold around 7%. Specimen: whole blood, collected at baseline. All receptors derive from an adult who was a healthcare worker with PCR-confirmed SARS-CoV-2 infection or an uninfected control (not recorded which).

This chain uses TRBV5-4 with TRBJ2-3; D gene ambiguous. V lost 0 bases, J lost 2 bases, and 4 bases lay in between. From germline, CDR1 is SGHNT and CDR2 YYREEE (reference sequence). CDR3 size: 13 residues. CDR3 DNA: TGTGCCAGCAGCTTGGACATCACAGATACGCAGTATTTT. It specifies CASSLDITDTQYF. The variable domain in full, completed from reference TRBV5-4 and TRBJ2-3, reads ETGVTQSPTHLIKTRGQQVTLRCSSQSGHNTVSWYQQALGQGPQFIFQYYREEENGRGNFPPRFSGLQFPNYSSELNVNALELDDSALYLCASSLDITDTQYFGPGTRLTVL.

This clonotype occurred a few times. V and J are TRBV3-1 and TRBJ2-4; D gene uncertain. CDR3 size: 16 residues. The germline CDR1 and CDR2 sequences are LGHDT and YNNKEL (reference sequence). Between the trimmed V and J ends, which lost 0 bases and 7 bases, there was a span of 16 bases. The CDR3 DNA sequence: TGTGCCAGCAGCCAAGATAGTAGGACCATGGGGAACATTCAGTACTTC. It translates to CASSQDSRTMGNIQYF.

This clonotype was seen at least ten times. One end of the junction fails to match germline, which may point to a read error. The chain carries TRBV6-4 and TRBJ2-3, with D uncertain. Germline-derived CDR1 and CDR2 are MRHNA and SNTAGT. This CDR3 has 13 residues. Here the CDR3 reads CASSDSDTDAQYF. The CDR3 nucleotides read TGTGCCAGCAGTGACTCTGACACAGATGCGCAGTATTTT.

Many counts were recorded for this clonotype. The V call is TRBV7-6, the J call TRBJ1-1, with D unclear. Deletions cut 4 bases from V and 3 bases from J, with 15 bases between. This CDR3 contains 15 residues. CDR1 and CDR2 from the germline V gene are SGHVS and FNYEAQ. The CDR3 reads CASSSGGGADTEAFF. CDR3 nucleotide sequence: TGTGCCAGCAGCTCCGGTGGAGGCGCGGACACTGAAGCTTTCTTT.

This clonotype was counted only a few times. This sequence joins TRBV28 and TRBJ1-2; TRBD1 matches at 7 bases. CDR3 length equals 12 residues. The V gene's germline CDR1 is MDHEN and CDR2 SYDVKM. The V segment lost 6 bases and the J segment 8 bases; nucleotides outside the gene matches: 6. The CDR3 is CASRTGTAGYTF. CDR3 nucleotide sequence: TGTGCCAGCAGGACTGGGACAGCGGGCTACACCTTC.

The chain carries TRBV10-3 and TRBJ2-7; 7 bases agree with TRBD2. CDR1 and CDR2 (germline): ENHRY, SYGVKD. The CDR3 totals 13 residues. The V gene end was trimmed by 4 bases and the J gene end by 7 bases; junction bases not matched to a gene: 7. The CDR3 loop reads CAISGRAGEEQYF. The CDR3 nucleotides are TGTGCCATCAGTGGCCGGGCGGGAGAGGAGCAGTACTTC.

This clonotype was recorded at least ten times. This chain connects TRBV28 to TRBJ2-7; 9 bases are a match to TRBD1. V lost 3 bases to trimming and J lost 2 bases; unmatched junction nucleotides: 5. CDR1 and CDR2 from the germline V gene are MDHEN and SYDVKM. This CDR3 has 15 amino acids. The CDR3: CASSLVRTGAYEQYF. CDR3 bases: TGTGCCAGCAGTTTGGTGAGGACAGGGGCCTACGAGCAGTACTTC.

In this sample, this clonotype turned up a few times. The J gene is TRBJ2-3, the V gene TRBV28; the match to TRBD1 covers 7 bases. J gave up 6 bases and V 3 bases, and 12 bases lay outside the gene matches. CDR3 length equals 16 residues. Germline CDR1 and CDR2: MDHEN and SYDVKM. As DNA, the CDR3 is TGTGCCAGCAGTTTGGCCGGGACAGCCATCGAGGATACGCAGTATTTT. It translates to CASSLAGTAIEDTQYF.

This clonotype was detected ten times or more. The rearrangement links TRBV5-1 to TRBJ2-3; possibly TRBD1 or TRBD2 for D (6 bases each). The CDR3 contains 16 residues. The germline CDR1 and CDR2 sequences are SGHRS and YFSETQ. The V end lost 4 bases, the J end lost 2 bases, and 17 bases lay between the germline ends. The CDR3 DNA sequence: TGCGCCAGCAGCACGGGGGCCCGACGCTCCACAGATACGCAGTATTTT. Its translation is CASSTGARRSTDTQYF.

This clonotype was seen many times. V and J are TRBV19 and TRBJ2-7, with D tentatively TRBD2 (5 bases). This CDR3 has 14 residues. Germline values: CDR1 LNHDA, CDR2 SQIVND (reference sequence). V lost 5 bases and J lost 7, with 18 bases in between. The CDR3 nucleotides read TGTGCCAGTAGTTCCCAAGGAGGCCTCCTGGAGCAGTACTTC. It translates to CASSSQGGLLEQYF.

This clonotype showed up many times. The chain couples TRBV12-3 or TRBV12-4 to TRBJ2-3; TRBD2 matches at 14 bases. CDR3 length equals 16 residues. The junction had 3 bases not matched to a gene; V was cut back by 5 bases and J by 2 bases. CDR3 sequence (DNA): TGTGCCAGCAGTCCGACTAGCGGGAGGGCCACAGATACGCAGTATTTT. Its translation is CASSPTSGRATDTQYF.

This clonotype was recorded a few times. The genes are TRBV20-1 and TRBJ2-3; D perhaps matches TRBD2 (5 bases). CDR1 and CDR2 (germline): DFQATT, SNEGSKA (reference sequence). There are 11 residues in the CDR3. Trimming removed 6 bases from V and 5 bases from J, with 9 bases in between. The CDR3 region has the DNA TGCAGTGCCACACTAGAAGATACGCAGTATTTT. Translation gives CSATLEDTQYF.

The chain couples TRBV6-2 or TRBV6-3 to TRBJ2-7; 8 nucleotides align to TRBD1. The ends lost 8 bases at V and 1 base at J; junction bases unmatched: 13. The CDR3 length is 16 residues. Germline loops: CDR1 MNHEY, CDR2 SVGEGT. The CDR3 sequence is CASATRGQGSSYEQYF. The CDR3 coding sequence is TGTGCCAGCGCCACACGAGGACAGGGATCTTCCTACGAGCAGTACTTC.

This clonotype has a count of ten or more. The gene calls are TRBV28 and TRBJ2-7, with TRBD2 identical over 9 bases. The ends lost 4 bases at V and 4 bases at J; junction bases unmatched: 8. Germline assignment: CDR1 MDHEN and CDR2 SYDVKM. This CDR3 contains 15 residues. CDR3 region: CASSSSGTSKYEQYF. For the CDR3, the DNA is TGTGCCAGCAGTTCATCCGGGACTAGCAAGTACGAGCAGTACTTC. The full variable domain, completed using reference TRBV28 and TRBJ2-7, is DVKVTQSSRYLVKRTGEKVFLECVQDMDHENMFWYRQDPGLGLRLIYFSYDVKMKEKGDIPEGYSVSREKKERFSLILESASTNQTSMYLCASSSSGTSKYEQYFGPGTRLTVT.

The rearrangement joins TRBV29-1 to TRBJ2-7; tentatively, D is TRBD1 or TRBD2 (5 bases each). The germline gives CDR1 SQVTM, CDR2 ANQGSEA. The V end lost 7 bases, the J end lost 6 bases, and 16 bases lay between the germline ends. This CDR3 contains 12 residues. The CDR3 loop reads CSAGDGLFEQYF. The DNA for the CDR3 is TGCAGCGCCGGGGACGGCCTTTTCGAGCAGTACTTC.

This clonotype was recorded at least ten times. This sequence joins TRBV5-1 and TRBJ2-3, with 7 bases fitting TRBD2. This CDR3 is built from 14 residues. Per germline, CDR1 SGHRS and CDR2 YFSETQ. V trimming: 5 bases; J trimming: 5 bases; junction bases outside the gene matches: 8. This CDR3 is CASRWTSQRDTQYF. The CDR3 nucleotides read TGCGCCAGCAGATGGACTAGTCAACGAGATACGCAGTATTTT.

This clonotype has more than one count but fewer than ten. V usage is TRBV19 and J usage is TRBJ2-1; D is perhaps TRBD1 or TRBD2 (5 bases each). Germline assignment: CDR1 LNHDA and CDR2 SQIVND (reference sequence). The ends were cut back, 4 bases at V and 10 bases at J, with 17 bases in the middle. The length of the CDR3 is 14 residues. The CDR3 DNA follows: TGTGCCAGTAGTACCACTGACTGGGGCGGGGAGCAGTTCTTC. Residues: CASSTTDWGGEQFF.